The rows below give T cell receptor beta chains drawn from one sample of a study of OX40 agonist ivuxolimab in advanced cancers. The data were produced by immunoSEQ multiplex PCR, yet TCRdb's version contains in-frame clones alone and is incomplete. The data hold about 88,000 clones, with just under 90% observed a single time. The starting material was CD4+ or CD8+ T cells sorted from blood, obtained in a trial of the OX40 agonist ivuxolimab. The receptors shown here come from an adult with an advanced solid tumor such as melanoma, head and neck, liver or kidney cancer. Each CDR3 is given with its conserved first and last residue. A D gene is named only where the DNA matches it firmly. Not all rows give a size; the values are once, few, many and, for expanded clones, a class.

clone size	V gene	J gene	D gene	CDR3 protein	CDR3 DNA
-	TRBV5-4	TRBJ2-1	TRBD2	CASSTGLAGFLLYNEQFF	TGTGCCAGCAGCACGGGACTAGCGGGATTCCTCCTTTACAATGAGCAGTTCTTC
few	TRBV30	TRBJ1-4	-	CAWSVLVEKLFF	TGTGCCTGGAGTGTACTAGTAGAAAAACTGTTTTTT
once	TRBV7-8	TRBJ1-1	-	CASSAQGAMNTEAFF	TGTGCCAGCAGCGCCCAAGGGGCCATGAACACTGAAGCTTTCTTT
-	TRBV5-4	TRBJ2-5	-	CASSPPRGGGQETQYF	TGTGCCAGCAGCCCTCCAAGGGGTGGAGGGCAAGAGACCCAGTACTTC
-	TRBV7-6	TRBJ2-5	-	CASSFSETQYF	TGTGCCAGCAGCTTTAGTGAGACCCAGTACTTC
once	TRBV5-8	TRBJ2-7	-	CASSLERDTYEQYF	TGTGCCAGCAGCTTGGAGCGGGACACCTACGAGCAGTACTTC
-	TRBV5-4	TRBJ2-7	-	CASSVAGQGTHEQYF	TGTGCCAGCAGCGTAGCGGGACAGGGAACCCACGAGCAGTACTTC
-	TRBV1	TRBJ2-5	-	CTSSPALTGRGGETQYF	TGCACCAGCAGCCCCGCTTTAACGGGGAGGGGGGGAGAGACCCAGTACTTC
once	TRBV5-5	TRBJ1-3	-	CASSLRWVGSSGNTIYF	TGTGCCAGCAGCTTGCGTTGGGTGGGGAGCTCTGGAAACACCATATATTTT
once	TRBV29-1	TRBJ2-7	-	CSAEGSYEQYF	TGCAGTGCGGAGGGCTCCTACGAGCAGTACTTC
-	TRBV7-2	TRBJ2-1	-	CASSSWGEMAYNEQFF	TGTGCCAGCAGCTCGTGGGGGGAGATGGCCTACAATGAGCAGTTCTTC
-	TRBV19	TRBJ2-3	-	CASSPGVGTDTQYF	TGTGCCAGCAGCCCCGGAGTGGGCACAGATACGCAGTATTTT
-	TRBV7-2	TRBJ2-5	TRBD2	CASSSLAGEGETQYF	TGTGCCAGCAGCTCCCTGGCCGGGGAGGGAGAGACCCAGTACTTC
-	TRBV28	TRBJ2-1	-	CASRSRGVANEQFF	TGTGCCAGCAGATCCAGGGGGGTGGCCAATGAGCAGTTCTTC
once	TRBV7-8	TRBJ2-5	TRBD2	CASRHSSGGDQETQYF	TGTGCCAGCAGACATTCTAGCGGGGGCGACCAAGAGACCCAGTACTTC
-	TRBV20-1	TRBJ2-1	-	CSAELKDEQFF	TGCAGTGCTGAACTAAAGGATGAGCAGTTCTTC
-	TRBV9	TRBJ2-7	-	CASSVVVSGYEQYF	TGTGCCAGCAGCGTAGTCGTTTCGGGCTACGAGCAGTACTTC
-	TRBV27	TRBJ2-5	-	CASSLNHQYQETQYF	TGTGCCAGCAGTTTAAATCACCAGTACCAAGAGACCCAGTACTTC
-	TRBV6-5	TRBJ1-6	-	CASGTGNSPLHF	TGTGCCAGCGGGACTGGGAATTCACCCCTCCACTTT
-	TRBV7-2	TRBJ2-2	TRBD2	CASSQRGDNTGELFF	TGTGCCAGCAGCCAACGGGGGGACAACACCGGGGAGCTGTTTTTT
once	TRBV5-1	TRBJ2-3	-	CASSLASGTDTQYF	TGCGCCAGCAGTCTAGCTAGCGGCACAGATACGCAGTATTTT
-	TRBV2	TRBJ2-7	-	CASSENSISYEQYF	TGTGCCAGCAGTGAAAACAGCATCTCCTACGAGCAGTACTTC
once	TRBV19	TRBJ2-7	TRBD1	CASSTGQGPYEQYF	TGTGCCAGTAGTACGGGACAGGGGCCCTACGAGCAGTACTTC
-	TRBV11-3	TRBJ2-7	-	CASSLGGEREQYF	TGTGCCAGCAGCTTAGGAGGGGAACGCGAGCAGTACTTC
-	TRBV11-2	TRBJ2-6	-	CASSALSGANVLTF	TGTGCCAGCAGCGCCCTATCTGGGGCCAACGTCCTGACTTTC
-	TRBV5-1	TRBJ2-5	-	CASSGLLFQETQYF	TGCGCCAGCAGCGGACTCCTTTTCCAAGAGACCCAGTACTTC
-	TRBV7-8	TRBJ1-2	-	CASSLTGLGAGYTF	TGTGCCAGCAGCTTAACCGGGCTTGGGGCTGGCTACACCTTC
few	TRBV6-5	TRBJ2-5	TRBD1	CASRTPGQVQETQYF	TGTGCCAGCAGGACCCCGGGACAGGTCCAAGAGACCCAGTACTTC
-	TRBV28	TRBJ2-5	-	CASSLGSVERETQYF	TGTGCCAGCAGTCTCGGTTCCGTCGAGCGAGAGACCCAGTACTTC
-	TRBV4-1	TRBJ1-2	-	CASSQGGAPRDYGYTF	TGCGCCAGCAGCCAAGGGGGGGCCCCACGGGACTATGGCTACACCTTC
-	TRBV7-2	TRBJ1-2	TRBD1	CASSPQQGVDYGYTF	TGTGCCAGCAGCCCCCAACAGGGGGTAGATTATGGCTACACCTTC
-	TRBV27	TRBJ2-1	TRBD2	CASTPGLAVSSYNEQFF	TGTGCCAGCACCCCGGGACTAGCGGTTAGCTCCTACAATGAGCAGTTCTTC
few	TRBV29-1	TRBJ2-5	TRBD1	CSVRTGEETQYF	TGCAGCGTCCGGACAGGGGAAGAGACCCAGTACTTC
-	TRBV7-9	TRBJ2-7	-	CASSLTGFPYEQYF	TGTGCCAGCAGCTTAACAGGGTTCCCCTACGAGCAGTACTTC
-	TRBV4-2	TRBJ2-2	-	CASSQDLGTSNTGELFF	TGTGCCAGCAGCCAAGATCTGGGGACTTCGAACACCGGGGAGCTGTTTTTT
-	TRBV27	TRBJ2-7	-	CASSFKGIRYEQYF	TGTGCCAGCAGTTTTAAGGGGATAAGGTACGAGCAGTACTTC
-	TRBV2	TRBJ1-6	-	CASRKGTGPLHF	TGTGCCAGCAGGAAGGGTACGGGACCCCTCCACTTT
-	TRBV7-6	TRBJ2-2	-	CASSPGTVNTGELFF	TGTGCCAGCAGCCCTGGGACGGTAAACACCGGGGAGCTGTTTTTT
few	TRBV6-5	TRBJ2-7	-	CASSYGRMSSYEQYF	TGTGCCAGCAGTTACGGCAGGATGAGCTCCTACGAGCAGTACTTC
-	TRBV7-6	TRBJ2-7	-	CASSLEASNLYEQYF	TGTGCCAGCAGCTTAGAGGCCAGTAACCTCTACGAGCAGTACTTC
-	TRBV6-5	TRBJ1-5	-	CASSSGGGANQPQHF	TGTGCCAGCAGTTCTGGGGGAGGGGCCAATCAGCCCCAGCATTTT
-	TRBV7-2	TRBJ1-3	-	CASSSPPDPSSGNTIYF	TGTGCCAGCAGCTCCCCCCCGGACCCGAGCTCTGGAAACACCATATATTTT
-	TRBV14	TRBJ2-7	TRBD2	CASSQRGLAGATHEQYF	TGTGCCAGCAGCCAAAGAGGACTAGCGGGAGCCACCCACGAGCAGTACTTC
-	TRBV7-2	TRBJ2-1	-	CASSLEGLARNNEQFF	TGTGCCAGCAGCTTAGAAGGGCTAGCGCGAAACAATGAGCAGTTCTTC
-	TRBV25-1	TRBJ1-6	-	CASSEAINSPLHF	TGTGCCAGCAGTGAGGCAATAAATTCACCCCTCCACTTT
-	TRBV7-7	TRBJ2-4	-	CASSPDGAKNIQYF	TGTGCCAGCAGCCCGGACGGGGCCAAAAACATTCAGTACTTC
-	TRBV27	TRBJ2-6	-	CASSRGDNSGANVLTF	TGTGCCAGCAGTAGGGGGGATAACTCTGGGGCCAACGTCCTGACTTTC
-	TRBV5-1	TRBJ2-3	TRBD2	CASSWAEVWEGHAQYF	TGCGCCAGCAGCTGGGCCGAGGTGTGGGAGGGCCATGCTCAGTATTTT
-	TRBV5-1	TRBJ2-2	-	CASSLAAGRELFF	TGCGCCAGCAGCTTGGCGGCGGGACGGGAGCTGTTTTTT
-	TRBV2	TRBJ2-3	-	CASSAPLAAKGGDTQYF	TGTGCCAGCAGTGCCCCCCTAGCCGCCAAAGGGGGAGATACGCAGTATTTT
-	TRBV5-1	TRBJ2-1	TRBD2	CASSLVGLALNNEQFF	TGCGCCAGCAGCTTGGTAGGACTAGCCCTTAACAATGAGCAGTTCTTC
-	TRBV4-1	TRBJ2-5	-	CASSQDWERQETQYF	TGCGCCAGCAGCCAAGACTGGGAGCGGCAAGAGACCCAGTACTTC
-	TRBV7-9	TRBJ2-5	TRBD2	CASSLGAGVETQYF	TGTGCCAGCAGCCTCGGGGCGGGAGTGGAGACCCAGTACTTC
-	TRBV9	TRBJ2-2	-	CASSVTSQGYTGELFF	TGTGCCAGCAGCGTAACTTCCCAGGGCTACACCGGGGAGCTGTTTTTT